The 32 T cell receptor beta chains below come from one sample, sequenced in a study of radiotherapy plus CTLA-4 blockade in lung cancer. Repertoires were generated with immunoSEQ multiplex PCR, while TCRdb's copy carries only in-frame clones and drops some. Found here are approximately 99,000 clones, about 90% of them singletons; the top ten hold approximately 4.9%. Sequenced here: peripheral blood, sampled from a patient treated with radiotherapy plus ipilimumab. The receptors stem from a human donor with non-small cell lung cancer that progressed on radiotherapy plus ipilimumab.

This clone was recorded once. The V and J genes are TRBV30 and TRBJ2-7, with D maybe TRBD2 (5 bases). CDR3 length equals 13 residues. Trimming took 1 base from V and 5 from J, leaving 12 bases between them. Germline CDR1 is GTSNPN and CDR2 is SVGIG (reference sequence). The CDR3 spells CAWSASSTNEQYF. The CDR3 region has the DNA TGTGCCTGGAGTGCGTCTAGCACTAACGAGCAGTACTTC. Using reference TRBV30 and TRBJ2-7 for the parts outside the CDR3, the full variable domain is SQTIHQWPATLVQPVGSPLSLECTVEGTSNPNLYWYRQAAGRGLQLLFYSVGIGQISSEVPQNLSASRPQDRQFILSSKKLLLSDSGFYLCAWSASSTNEQYFGPGTRLTVT.

The chain uses TRBV19 and TRBJ2-2; either TRBD1 or TRBD2 may fit D (5 bases each). The CDR3 runs to 16 residues. V gave up 11 bases and J gave up 4 bases, with 23 bases separating them. Germline V gene lookup returns CDR1 LNHDA and CDR2 SQIVND (reference sequence). This chain's CDR3 is CASEARQSFSTGELFF. The CDR3 DNA reads TGTGCCTCGGAGGCGAGACAGAGCTTTTCCACCGGGGAGCTGTTTTTT.

The chain has TRBV7-2 and TRBJ2-1; 7 bases align to TRBD2. The CDR3 extends over 16 amino acids. Germline trimming cut 3 bases from V and 5 bases from J; bases unmatched to any gene: 10. Per germline, CDR1 SGHTA and CDR2 FQGNSA. The DNA of the CDR3 is TGTGCCAGCAGCTTCCCGATCGGGAGGCATGACAATGAGCAGTTCTTC. Translated: CASSFPIGRHDNEQFF. The whole variable domain, filled in from reference TRBV7-2 and TRBJ2-1, reads GAGVSQSPSNKVTEKGKDVELRCDPISGHTALYWYRQSLGQGLEFLIYFQGNSAPDKSGLPSDRFSAERTGGSVSTLTIQRTQQEDSAVYLCASSFPIGRHDNEQFFGPGTRLTVL.

This CDR3 reads CASSDTSRDSYEQYF. CDR3 nucleotide sequence: TGTGCCAGCAGTGATACCTCCCGGGACAGCTACGAGCAGTACTTC. The chain carries TRBV6-1 and TRBJ2-7, with 7 positions matching TRBD1. The CDR3 consists of 15 residues. Germline CDR1 MNHNS, CDR2 SASEGT. The junction had 8 bases not matched to a gene; V was cut back by 3 bases and J by 3 bases.

Points on this clone: An end of the junction does not agree with germline; a read error may underlie this. J is TRBJ2-5 and V is TRBV7-7; possibly TRBD1 for D (5 bases). Germline V gene data show CDR1 as SSHAT and CDR2 as FNYEAQ (reference sequence). This CDR3 comprises 13 residues. CDR3 bases: TGTGCTAGCAGCTTAGCAGGGATGGAGACCCAGTACTTC. This gives the protein CASSLAGMETQYF. Full variable domain (outside the CDR3, taken from reference TRBV7-7 and TRBJ2-5): GAGVSQSPRYKVTKRGQDVTLRCDPISSHATLYWYQQALGQGPEFLTYFNYEAQPDKSGLPSDRFSAERPEGSISTLTIQRTEQRDSAMYRCASSLAGMETQYFGPGTRLLVL.

The chain has TRBV7-2 and TRBJ2-3; no definite D call. V was shortened by 5 bases and J by 6 bases, with 9 bases between the two germline ends. Germline V gene data show CDR1 as SGHTA and CDR2 as FQGNSA. The CDR3 contains 12 residues. The chain's CDR3 is CASSPLGDTQYF. In DNA form, the CDR3 reads TGTGCCAGCAGCCCCCTCGGGGATACGCAGTATTTT.

This clone appeared a single time. The chain has TRBV5-4 and TRBJ1-2; no clear D. Trimming took 4 bases from V and 3 from J, leaving 25 bases between them. This CDR3 comprises 18 residues. Germline V gives CDR1 SGHNT, CDR2 YYREEE (reference sequence). The CDR3 region has the DNA TGTGCCAGCAGCCCGAAGGCCATGATGGATCCCGTCGACTATGGCTACACCTTC. Encoded protein: CASSPKAMMDPVDYGYTF. The complete variable domain, with remaining parts taken from reference TRBV5-4 and TRBJ1-2, reads ETGVTQSPTHLIKTRGQQVTLRCSSQSGHNTVSWYQQALGQGPQFIFQYYREEENGRGNFPPRFSGLQFPNYSSELNVNALELDDSALYLCASSPKAMMDPVDYGYTFGSGTRLTVV.

About this clone: The identical CDR3 is also encoded by other nucleotide sequences in the sample. The gene calls are TRBV7-8 and TRBJ2-7, with 9 bases fitting TRBD1. Germline CDR1 and CDR2: SGHVS and FQNEAQ. This CDR3 is built from 15 residues. The V gene end was trimmed by 1 base and the J gene end by 4 bases; junction bases not matched to a gene: 5. This CDR3 is CASSLVGTGTYEQYF. CDR3 bases: TGTGCCAGCAGCTTAGTTGGGACAGGGACGTACGAGCAGTACTTC. The entire variable domain, with the rest obtained from reference TRBV7-8 and TRBJ2-7, is as follows: GAGVSQSPRYKVAKRGQDVALRCDPISGHVSLFWYQQALGQGPEFLTYFQNEAQLDKSGLPSDRFFAERPEGSVSTLKIQRTQQEDSAVYLCASSLVGTGTYEQYFGPGTRLTVT.

The V and J genes are TRBV9 and TRBJ2-7; 8 nucleotides agree with TRBD2. Germline trimming cut 1 base from V and 3 bases from J; bases unmatched to any gene: 6. The CDR3 covers 15 residues. CDR1 and CDR2 (germline): SGDLS, YYNGEE. The CDR3 nucleotides read TGTGCCAGCAGCGTACGACCGGGACTAGTCTACGAGCAGTACTTC. It translates to CASSVRPGLVYEQYF.

The chain employs TRBV6-1 and TRBJ2-5; 8 bases align to TRBD2. Germline V gene sequence: CDR1 MNHNS, CDR2 SASEGT. J was trimmed by 5 bases and V by 7 bases; bases with no gene match: 9. This CDR3 is built from 14 residues. Written as DNA, the CDR3 is TGTGCCAGCAATGGACTAGCCGCCCTGGAGACCCAGTACTTC. This gives the protein CASNGLAALETQYF.

The chain carries TRBV9 and TRBJ2-1; TRBD2 is a possible D gene (6 bases). Germline CDR1 reads SGDLS; CDR2 reads YYNGEE. V lost 0 bases to trimming and J lost 8 bases, with 12 bases between them. The CDR3 runs to 14 residues. The DNA for the CDR3 is TGTGCCAGCAGCGTAGCCGGGAGTGCTGATGAGCAGTTCTTC. Its translation: CASSVAGSADEQFF.

The chain has TRBV6-1 and TRBJ2-3, with 10 bases fitting TRBD1. V was clipped by 3 bases and J by 5 bases; unmatched bases: 5. The CDR3 runs 15 residues. The germline CDR1 and CDR2 sequences are MNHNS and SASEGT. The CDR3 nucleotides are TGTGCCAGCAGTGAGACAGGGGGCATCGTAGATACGCAGTATTTT. Translating gives CASSETGGIVDTQYF.

The V and J genes are TRBV19 and TRBJ2-5; unclear D gene. The ends were cut back, 1 base at V and 1 base at J, with 7 bases in the middle. This CDR3 spans 14 amino acids. Germline V CDR1 and CDR2: LNHDA, SQIVND (reference sequence). CDR3 sequence (DNA): TGTGCCAGTAGTATAGGCCTTAGCCAAGAGACCCAGTACTTC. It translates to CASSIGLSQETQYF.

The genes are TRBV11-3 and TRBJ2-7; 9 nucleotides match TRBD2. V dropped 1 base and J dropped 1; count of bases not matched to a gene: 5. This CDR3 contains 16 residues. In germline, CDR1 is SGHNT, CDR2 YENEEA. The DNA for the CDR3 is TGTGCCAGCAGCTTAGTGCTAGCGGGGATATCCTACGAGCAGTACTTC. It codes for CASSLVLAGISYEQYF.

The chain recombines TRBV5-6 with TRBJ1-2, with a possible D match to TRBD1 (6 bases). Germline V gene sequence: CDR1 SGHDT, CDR2 YYEEEE. Deletions cut 1 base from V and 6 bases from J, with 13 bases between. The CDR3 sequence is 14 residues long. Here the CDR3 DNA reads TGTGCCAGCAGCTTGCGCGGGGGCGTGGATGGCTACACCTTC. Translating gives CASSLRGGVDGYTF.

The rearrangement links TRBV7-9 to TRBJ2-3; 9 bases are shared with TRBD2. V was pared by 3 bases and J by 3 bases, with 7 bases of the junction left unmatched. CDR1 is SEHNR and CDR2 is FQNEAQ in the germline V gene (reference sequence). The CDR3 spans 16 residues. In DNA form, the CDR3 reads TGTGCCAGCAGCTTTTATCTTAGCGGGAGAACAGATACGCAGTATTTT. Translating it yields CASSFYLSGRTDTQYF. Full variable domain (outside the CDR3, taken from reference TRBV7-9 and TRBJ2-3): DTGVSQNPRHKITKRGQNVTFRCDPISEHNRLYWYRQTLGQGPEFLTYFQNEAQLEKSRLLSDRFSAERPKGSFSTLEIQRTEQGDSAMYLCASSFYLSGRTDTQYFGPGTRLTVL.

The chain has TRBV27 and TRBJ2-5; TRBD2 is a possible D gene (5 bases). CDR1 is MNHEY, CDR2 SMNVEV, per germline (reference sequence). The CDR3 runs to 16 residues. V was shortened by 1 base and J by 4 bases, with 16 bases between the two germline ends. CDR3 sequence (DNA): TGTGCCAGCAGTTTATATCTGGGAGATAGGGCAGAGACCCAGTACTTC. It is translated as CASSLYLGDRAETQYF.

V usage is TRBV27 and J usage is TRBJ2-7; TRBD2 is a possible D gene (6 bases). Between the trimmed V and J ends, which lost 6 bases and 0 bases, there was a span of 30 bases. The CDR3 contains 20 residues. The germline CDR1 and CDR2 sequences are MNHEY and SMNVEV (reference sequence). This CDR3 is CASRGFTGTGGRGYSYEQYF. DNA of the CDR3: TGTGCCAGCAGAGGTTTTACTGGGACTGGGGGTCGAGGGTACTCCTACGAGCAGTACTTC.

This chain joins TRBV6-5 and TRBJ2-3; tentative D call: TRBD2 (5 bases). Trimming stripped 8 bases from V and 9 bases from J, with 15 bases between. Per the germline V gene, CDR1 is MNHEY and CDR2 is SVGAGI. The CDR3 totals 12 residues. Here the CDR3 DNA reads TGTGCCAGCCGGGGTGGCCGTATGACGCAGTATTTT. Translating it yields CASRGGRMTQYF.

This clone was found a few times. The rearrangement links TRBV19 to TRBJ2-4, with TRBD1 matching over 9 bases. Germline V gene lookup returns CDR1 LNHDA and CDR2 SQIVND (reference sequence). The CDR3 totals 17 residues. Germline trimming cut 6 bases from V and 1 base from J; bases unmatched to any gene: 10. Written as DNA, the CDR3 is TGTGCCAGTAGCCCCGGGACAGGGATTGGTGCCAAAAACATTCAGTACTTC. It codes for CASSPGTGIGAKNIQYF.

The rearrangement joins TRBV6-1 to TRBJ1-5; maybe TRBD1 (6 bases). The germline V gene has CDR1 MNHNS and CDR2 SASEGT. The CDR3 extends over 14 amino acids. The V end lost 8 bases, the J end lost 4 bases, and 15 bases lay between the germline ends. CDR3 residues: CASEQGIGNQPQHF. The CDR3 DNA reads TGTGCCAGCGAACAGGGAATTGGTAATCAGCCCCAGCATTTT.

J is TRBJ1-3 and V is TRBV5-1; possibly TRBD1 for D (6 bases). CDR3 length equals 12 residues. V was pared by 4 bases and J by 7 bases, with 9 bases between. Per the germline V gene, CDR1 is SGHRS and CDR2 is YFSETQ. CDR3 region: CASSPTGNTIYF. CDR3 DNA: TGCGCCAGCAGCCCAACAGGGAACACCATATATTTT.

The chain is built from TRBV9 and TRBJ2-5; TRBD2 agrees at 8 bases. Per germline, CDR1 SGDLS and CDR2 YYNGEE. The V and J ends lost 0 bases and 3 bases, in that order; junction bases with no gene match: 4. The CDR3 is 15 residues long. The CDR3 reads CASSVGVSGKETQYF. The CDR3 DNA sequence: TGTGCCAGCAGCGTAGGGGTTAGCGGGAAAGAGACCCAGTACTTC. Full variable domain (remainder filled in from reference TRBV9 and TRBJ2-5): DSGVTQTPKHLITATGQRVTLRCSPRSGDLSVYWYQQSLDQGLQFLIQYYNGEERAKGNILERFSAQQFPDLHSELNLSSLELGDSALYFCASSVGVSGKETQYFGPGTRLLVL.

The chain employs TRBV6-5 and TRBJ1-4; D remains unclear. CDR3 length equals 15 residues. The germline V gene has CDR1 MNHEY and CDR2 SVGAGI. V lost 5 bases and J 0 bases, leaving 10 bases between the germline ends. CDR3 DNA sequence: TGTGCCAGCAGTCCCAGGTTTGCAACTAATGAAAAACTGTTTTTT. It is translated as CASSPRFATNEKLFF.

For the CDR3, the DNA is TGTGCCAGCAGCCCCCAGGCTACTGGGGCCAACGTCCTGACTTTC. Translated, it gives CASSPQATGANVLTF. This chain connects TRBV16 to TRBJ2-6; unclear D gene. CDR3 length equals 15 residues. Trimming shortened V by 4 bases and J by 2 bases, and 9 bases separated the two germline ends. Germline V gene data show CDR1 as KGHSY and CDR2 as FQNENV. The complete variable domain, with remaining parts taken from reference TRBV16 and TRBJ2-6, reads GEEVAQTPKHLVRGEGQKAKLYCAPIKGHSYVFWYQQVLKNEFKFLISFQNENVFDETGMPKERFSAKCLPNSPCSLEIQATKLEDSAVYFCASSPQATGANVLTFGAGSRLTVL.

The J gene is TRBJ2-5, the V gene TRBV2; TRBD2 is a possible D gene (6 bases). CDR1 is SNHLY, CDR2 FYNNEI, per germline. This CDR3 has 14 amino acids. Trimming took off 3 bases at V and 7 bases at J, with 15 bases between the two ends. The CDR3 region is CASSEGRPSGTQYF. The CDR3 DNA sequence: TGTGCCAGCAGTGAGGGGAGGCCCTCGGGGACCCAGTACTTC. The full variable domain, its missing parts supplied by reference TRBV2 and TRBJ2-5, is EPEVTQTPSHQVTQMGQEVILRCVPISNHLYFYWYRQILGQKVEFLVSFYNNEISEKSEIFDDQFSVERPDGSNFTLKIRSTKLEDSAMYFCASSEGRPSGTQYFGPGTRLLVL.

This rearrangement joins TRBV6-5 to TRBJ1-3; the match to TRBD1 covers 8 bases. With 6 bases clipped from V and 5 bases from J, the junction kept 9 bases outside the gene matches. Germline CDR1 is MNHEY and CDR2 is SVGAGI. The CDR3 runs to 15 residues. The CDR3 nucleotides read TGTGCCAGCAGCCCTTCCGGGACAGGACGAAACACCATATATTTT. Amino acids: CASSPSGTGRNTIYF.

The gene calls are TRBV29-1 and TRBJ1-1, with 7 nucleotides matching TRBD1. The J segment lost 5 bases and the V segment lost 6 bases, leaving 9 bases of the junction unmatched. This CDR3 spans 13 amino acids. CDR1 and CDR2 (germline): SQVTM, ANQGSEA. DNA of the CDR3: TGCAGCGTCGGACAGGCCCGAGGGACTGAAGCTTTCTTT. It yields the protein CSVGQARGTEAFF.

The rearrangement uses TRBV28 and TRBJ2-1; 13 bases fit TRBD2. Germline V gives CDR1 MDHEN, CDR2 SYDVKM. With V trimmed by 6 bases and J by 8 bases, 7 bases remained unmatched. This CDR3 region has 15 residues. In DNA, the CDR3 is TGTGCCAGCAGCTCACTAGCGGGAGGGAGGTATGAGCAGTTCTTC. This translates into CASSSLAGGRYEQFF.

The chain recombines TRBV7-9 with TRBJ2-1; no firm D call. Looked up from germline, CDR1 is SEHNR and CDR2 is FQNEAQ (reference sequence). Trimming shortened V by 5 bases and J by 4 bases, and 15 bases separated the two germline ends. The CDR3 is 15 amino acids. CDR3 in amino acids: CASSLIAAEYNEQFF. In DNA, the CDR3 is TGTGCCAGCAGCCTAATCGCCGCAGAATACAATGAGCAGTTCTTC. Full variable domain (rest looked up from reference TRBV7-9 and TRBJ2-1): DTGVSQNPRHKITKRGQNVTFRCDPISEHNRLYWYRQTLGQGPEFLTYFQNEAQLEKSRLLSDRFSAERPKGSFSTLEIQRTEQGDSAMYLCASSLIAAEYNEQFFGPGTRLTVL.

The CDR3 DNA follows: TGTGCCAGCAGGCCGCTAGCGGGAGCCCAAGAGACCCAGTACTTC. As protein: CASRPLAGAQETQYF. V and J are TRBV2 and TRBJ2-5; 10 bases map to TRBD2. The CDR3 covers 15 residues. V gave up 6 bases and J gave up 1 base; unmatched junction bases: 5. The germline V gene encodes CDR1 SNHLY and CDR2 FYNNEI.

V is TRBV27 and J is TRBJ2-1; maybe TRBD2 (5 bases). The CDR3 is made up of 16 amino acids. V lost 1 base and J lost 0, with 10 bases in between. Germline CDR1 MNHEY, CDR2 SMNVEV (reference sequence). CDR3 sequence: CASSLFAGVSYNEQFF. In DNA, the CDR3 is TGTGCCAGCAGTTTATTCGCGGGTGTCTCCTACAATGAGCAGTTCTTC.